The sequence of this T cell receptor (beta chain) was determined in a study of beta chain features in type 1 diabetes. Study-wide points: In all four CD4+ subsets, TCRB CDR3 length was significantly, moderately reduced in type 1 diabetes. Sequencing of cDNA might inflate the share of cells that strongly express TCR.

This clone was seen a few times. No antigen is known for it. Expressed TCRB transcripts were sequenced after all isolated RNA was converted to cDNA. Produced via immunoSEQ multiplex PCR; TCRdb's table is partial and in-frame only. The data contain 600,000 to 700,000 clones, roughly an eighth of them singletons. V was clipped by 3 bases and J by 4 bases; unmatched bases: 10. Per the germline V gene, CDR1 is SEHNR and CDR2 is FQNEAQ (reference sequence). This CDR3 spans 16 amino acids. Sequencing was done on a sample of naive CD4+ T cells from blood. V gene TRBV7-9 combines with J gene TRBJ2-3; 7 bases agree with TRBD2. The TCR comes from a man aged 18 to 30 with type 1 diabetes. DNA for the CDR3: TGTGCCAGCAGCTTGGTGACTAGCCTTCACCCAGATACGCAGTATTTT. Protein product: CASSLVTSLHPDTQYF. The whole variable domain, filled in from reference TRBV7-9 and TRBJ2-3, reads DTGVSQNPRHKITKRGQNVTFRCDPISEHNRLYWYRQTLGQGPEFLTYFQNEAQLEKSRLLSDRFSAERPKGSFSTLEIQRTEQGDSAMYLCASSLVTSLHPDTQYFGPGTRLTVL.